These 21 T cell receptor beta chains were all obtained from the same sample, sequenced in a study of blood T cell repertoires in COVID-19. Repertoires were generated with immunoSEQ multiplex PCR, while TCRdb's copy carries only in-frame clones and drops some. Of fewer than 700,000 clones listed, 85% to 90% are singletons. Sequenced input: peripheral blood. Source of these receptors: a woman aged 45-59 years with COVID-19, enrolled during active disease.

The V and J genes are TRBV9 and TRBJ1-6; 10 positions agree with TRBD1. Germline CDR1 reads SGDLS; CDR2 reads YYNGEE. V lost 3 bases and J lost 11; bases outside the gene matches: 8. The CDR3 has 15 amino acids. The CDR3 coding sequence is TGTGCCAGCAGCGGACTGCGGGACAGGGGAACACCCCTCCACTTT. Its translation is CASSGLRDRGTPLHF.

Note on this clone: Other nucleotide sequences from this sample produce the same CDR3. The CDR3 coding sequence is TGTGCCAGCAGCTTAGGTCGGAACACTGAAGCTTTCTTT. It yields the protein CASSLGRNTEAFF. The rearrangement joins TRBV11-2 to TRBJ1-1; D gene unclear. Trimming removed 1 base at V and 1 base at J, with 4 bases between. Germline assignment: CDR1 SGHAT and CDR2 FQNNGV. The CDR3 extends over 13 amino acids.

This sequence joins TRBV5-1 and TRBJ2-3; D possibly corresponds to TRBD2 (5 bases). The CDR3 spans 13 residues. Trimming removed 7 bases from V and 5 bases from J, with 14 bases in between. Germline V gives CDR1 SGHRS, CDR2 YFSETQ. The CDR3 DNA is TGCGCCAGCCGCCTGACCGCGGGAGATACGCAGTATTTT. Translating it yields CASRLTAGDTQYF.

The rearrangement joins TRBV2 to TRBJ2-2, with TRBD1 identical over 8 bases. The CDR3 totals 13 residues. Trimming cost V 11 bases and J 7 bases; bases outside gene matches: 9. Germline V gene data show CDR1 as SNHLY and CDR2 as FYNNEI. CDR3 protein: CAGKDRAGGELFF. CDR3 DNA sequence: TGTGCCGGGAAGGACAGGGCAGGCGGGGAGCTGTTTTTT.

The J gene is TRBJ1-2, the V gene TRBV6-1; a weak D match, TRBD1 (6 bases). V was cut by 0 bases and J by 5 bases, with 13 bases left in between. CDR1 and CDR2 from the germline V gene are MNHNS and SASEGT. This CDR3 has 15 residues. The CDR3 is CASSEAAGARYGYTF. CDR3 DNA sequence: TGTGCCAGCAGTGAAGCGGCAGGGGCAAGATATGGCTACACCTTC.

The CDR3: CASSHHLIQTLGNSPLHF. The DNA for the CDR3 is TGCGCCAGCAGCCACCATTTAATACAGACACTAGGGAATTCACCCCTCCACTTT. The chain has TRBV4-1 and TRBJ1-6; D not certain. The V end lost 3 bases, the J end lost 7 bases, and 22 bases lay between the germline ends. Germline loops: CDR1 MGHRA, CDR2 YSYEKL. This CDR3 has 18 residues.

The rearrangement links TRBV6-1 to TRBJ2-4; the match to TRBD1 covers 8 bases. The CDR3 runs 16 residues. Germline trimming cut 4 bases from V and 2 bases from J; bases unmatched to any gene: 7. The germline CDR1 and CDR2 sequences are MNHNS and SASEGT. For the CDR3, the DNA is TGTGCCAGCAGTGCAGGGGACAGGTTATCCAAAAACATTCAGTACTTC. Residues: CASSAGDRLSKNIQYF.

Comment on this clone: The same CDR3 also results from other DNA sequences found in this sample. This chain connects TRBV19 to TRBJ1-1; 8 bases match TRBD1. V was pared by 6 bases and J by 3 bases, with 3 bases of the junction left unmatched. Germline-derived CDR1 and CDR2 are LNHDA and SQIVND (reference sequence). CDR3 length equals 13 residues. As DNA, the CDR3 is TGTGCCAGTAGCACGACAGGGGACACTGAAGCTTTCTTT. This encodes CASSTTGDTEAFF.

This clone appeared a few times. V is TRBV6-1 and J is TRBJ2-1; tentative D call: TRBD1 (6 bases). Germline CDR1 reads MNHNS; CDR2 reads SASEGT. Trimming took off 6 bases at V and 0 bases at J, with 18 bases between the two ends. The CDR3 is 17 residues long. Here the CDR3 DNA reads TGTGCCAGCAGGGAACTAGGGGGTTCAAGCTCCTACAATGAGCAGTTCTTC. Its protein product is CASRELGGSSSYNEQFF.

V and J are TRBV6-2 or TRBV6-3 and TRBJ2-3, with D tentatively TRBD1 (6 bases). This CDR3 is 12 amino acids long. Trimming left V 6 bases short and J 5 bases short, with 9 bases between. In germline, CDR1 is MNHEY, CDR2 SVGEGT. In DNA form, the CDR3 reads TGTGCCAGCAGCTCAGGGGTAGATACGCAGTATTTT. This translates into CASSSGVDTQYF.

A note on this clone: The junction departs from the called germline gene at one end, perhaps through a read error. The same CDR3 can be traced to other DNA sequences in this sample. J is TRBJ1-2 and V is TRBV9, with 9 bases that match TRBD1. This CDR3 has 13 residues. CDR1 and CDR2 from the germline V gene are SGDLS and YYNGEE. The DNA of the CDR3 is TGTGCCAGCACCCGGACAGGGGAAAGCCACTACACCTTT. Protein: CASTRTGESHYTF.

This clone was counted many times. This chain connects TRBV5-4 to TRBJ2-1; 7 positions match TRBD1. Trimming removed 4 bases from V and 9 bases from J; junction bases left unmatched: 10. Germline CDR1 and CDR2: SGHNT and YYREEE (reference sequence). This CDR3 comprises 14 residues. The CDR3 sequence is CASSGEGGLSEQFF. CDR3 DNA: TGTGCCAGCAGCGGGGAAGGGGGCCTCAGTGAGCAGTTCTTC.

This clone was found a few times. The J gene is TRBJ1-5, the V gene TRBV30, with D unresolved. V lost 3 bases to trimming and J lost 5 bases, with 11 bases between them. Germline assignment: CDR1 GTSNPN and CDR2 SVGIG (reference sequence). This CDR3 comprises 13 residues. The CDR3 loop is CAWRQRGDQPQHF. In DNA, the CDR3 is TGTGCCTGGAGACAACGGGGAGATCAGCCCCAGCATTTT. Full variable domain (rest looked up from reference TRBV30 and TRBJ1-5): SQTIHQWPATLVQPVGSPLSLECTVEGTSNPNLYWYRQAAGRGLQLLFYSVGIGQISSEVPQNLSASRPQDRQFILSSKKLLLSDSGFYLCAWRQRGDQPQHFGDGTRLSIL.

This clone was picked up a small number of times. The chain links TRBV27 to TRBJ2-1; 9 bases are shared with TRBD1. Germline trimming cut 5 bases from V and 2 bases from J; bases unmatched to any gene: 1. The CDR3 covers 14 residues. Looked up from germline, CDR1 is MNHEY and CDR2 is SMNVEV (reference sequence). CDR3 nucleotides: TGTGCCAGCAGTCGACAGGGGGCCTACAATGAGCAGTTCTTC. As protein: CASSRQGAYNEQFF.

DNA of the CDR3: TGTGCCAGCAGAGATGGACTAGCGGGGGCTTACAATGAGCAGTTCTTC. Its translation is CASRDGLAGAYNEQFF. This chain links TRBV3-1 (or the pseudogene TRBV3-2) with TRBJ2-1, with 13 bases identical to TRBD2. The germline V gene has CDR1 LGHDT and CDR2 YNNKEL (reference sequence). The CDR3 spans 16 residues. V lost 6 bases and J lost 4; bases outside the gene matches: 6.

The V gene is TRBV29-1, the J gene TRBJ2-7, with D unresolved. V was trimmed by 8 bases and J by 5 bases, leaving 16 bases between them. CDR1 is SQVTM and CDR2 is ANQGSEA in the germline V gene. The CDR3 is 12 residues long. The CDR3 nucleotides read TGCAGCTTCCTACGCTCATCCCACGAGCAGTACTTC. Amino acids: CSFLRSSHEQYF.

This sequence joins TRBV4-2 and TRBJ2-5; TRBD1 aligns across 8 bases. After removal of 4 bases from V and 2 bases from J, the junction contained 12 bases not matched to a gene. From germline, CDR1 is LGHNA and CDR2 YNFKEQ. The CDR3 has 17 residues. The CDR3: CASSPGQGMGFQETQYF. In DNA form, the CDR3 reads TGTGCCAGCAGCCCAGGACAGGGCATGGGGTTTCAAGAGACCCAGTACTTC.

The CDR3 DNA reads TGCAGCGTGTACCATACAGGGGATGGAGCTTTCTTT. Translated: CSVYHTGDGAFF. The genes are TRBV29-1 and TRBJ1-1; TRBD1 matches 7 bases. V was pared by 6 bases and J by 10 bases, with 11 bases of the junction left unmatched. This CDR3 region has 12 residues. Germline V gene lookup returns CDR1 SQVTM and CDR2 ANQGSEA.

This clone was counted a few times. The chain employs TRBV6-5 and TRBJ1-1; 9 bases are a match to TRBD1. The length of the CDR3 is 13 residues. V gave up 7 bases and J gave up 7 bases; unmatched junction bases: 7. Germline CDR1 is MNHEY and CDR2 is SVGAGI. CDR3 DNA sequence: TGTGCCAGCAAGTCCGGGACAGGGCATGAAGCTTTCTTT. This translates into CASKSGTGHEAFF.

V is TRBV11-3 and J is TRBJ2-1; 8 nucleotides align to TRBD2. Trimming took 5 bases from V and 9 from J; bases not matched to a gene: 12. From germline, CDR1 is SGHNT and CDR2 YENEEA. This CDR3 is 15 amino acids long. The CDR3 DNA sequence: TGTGCCAGCAGCCCTAGTGGGACTAGTAGGTCTGAGCAGTTCTTC. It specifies CASSPSGTSRSEQFF.

CDR3 region: CASSSGTGSNEQFF. The CDR3 bases are TGTGCCAGCAGCTCCGGGACTGGCTCCAATGAGCAGTTCTTC. V and J are TRBV11-3 and TRBJ2-1; D perhaps matches TRBD2 (6 bases). From germline, CDR1 is SGHNT and CDR2 YENEEA. The CDR3 is made up of 14 amino acids. Between the trimmed V and J ends, which lost 4 bases and 6 bases, there was a span of 13 bases.